The rows below give T cell receptor beta chains drawn from one sample of a study of T cell repertoires in cytomegalovirus infection. These receptors are not linked to any known antigen. Using its own MiXCR run on the reads, TCRdb lists one record per CDR3 protein. Of around 770,000 distinct CDR3 sequences in the sample, 25% to 35% were seen once. Sequencing was performed on cultured CD8+ T cells from PBMCs, taken from culture after CMV antigen stimulation. The receptor source for this set is a human donor in good health (CMV status not recorded). Some clones in this sample may be carry-over from other donors' samples. Both conserved end residues are part of each CDR3. D genes are given only for firm matches. The size of a clone is reported for some rows only, either as once, few or many, or as a class for expanded clones.

.	TRBV27	.	TRBJ2-3	TGTGCCAGAAGTTCCCGAAGGCAGTCCACAGATACGCAGTATTTT	CARSSRRQSTDTQYF
.	TRBV6-5	.	TRBJ1-4	TGTGCCAGCAGTTACTCGTCGGTGTTAGGGGCCCCTAATGAAAAACTGTTTTTT	CASSYSSVLGAPNEKLFF
TRBD1	TRBV12-3/TRBV12-4	.	TRBJ1-1	TGTGCCAGCAGTTTAACGACAGGGAACATAGTTACTGAAGCTTTCTTT	CASSLTTGNIVTEAFF
TRBD1	TRBV27	.	TRBJ2-1	TGTGCCAGCAGTTCCGGGACAGGGGGCACGAGGGAGCAGTTCTTC	CASSSGTGGTREQFF
.	TRBV5-4	once	TRBJ1-1	TGTGCCAGCCTACTCAACCCGGGGCAGTACACTGAAGCTTTCTTT	CASLLNPGQYTEAFF
TRBD1	TRBV2	.	TRBJ1-1	TGTGCCGCAAGAAGGGGGCACGGCACTGAAGCTTTCTTT	CAARRGHGTEAFF
TRBD1	TRBV6-1	.	TRBJ2-4	TGTGCCAACACAGACAGGGACGACATTCAGTACTTC	CANTDRDDIQYF
TRBD1	TRBV6-5	.	TRBJ1-1	TGTGCCAGCAGTTTGGGGACAGGAAAAAACACTGAAGCTTTCTTT	CASSLGTGKNTEAFF
.	TRBV19	few	TRBJ1-1	TGTGCCAGCGGATGGGACACTGAAGCTTTCTTT	CASGWDTEAFF
TRBD2	TRBV7-9	.	TRBJ2-1	TGTGCCAGCAGCTTGACTAGCGGTCCCGACAATGAGCAGTTCTTC	CASSLTSGPDNEQFF
.	TRBV7-9	.	TRBJ1-4	TGTGCCAGCAGCCGGCCGGGGGCAGTTGATGAAAAACTGTTTTTT	CASSRPGAVDEKLFF
.	TRBV6-1	many	TRBJ2-1	TGTGCCAGCACCATACTCGGAAGTAGCGGATTTTACAATGAGCAGTTCTTC	CASTILGSSGFYNEQFF
.	TRBV6-2/TRBV6-3	.	TRBJ1-1	TGTGCCAGCAGAACCGGGGGCTTGAACACTGAAGCTTTCTTT	CASRTGGLNTEAFF
.	TRBV6-6	.	TRBJ2-3	TGTGCCAGCATCGGCACAGATACGCAGTATTTT	CASIGTDTQYF
.	TRBV6-1	few	TRBJ2-7	TGTGCCAGCAGTGAAGACGAGGTTATGATCTACGAGCAGTACTTC	CASSEDEVMIYEQYF
.	TRBV27	.	TRBJ2-6	TGTGCCAGCGGGTACAGCTCTGGGGCCAACGTCCTGACTTTC	CASGYSSGANVLTF
TRBD1	TRBV27	many	TRBJ1-1	TGTGCCAGCAGTTCCGGACAGGGTTCGAACACTGAAGCTTTCTTT	CASSSGQGSNTEAFF
.	TRBV7-7	.	TRBJ2-7	TGTGCTAGCAGCCAGGGAGTATCCTACGAGCAGTACTTC	CASSQGVSYEQYF
.	TRBV28	.	TRBJ1-6	TGTGCCAGCAGTTTTTTGGGCGGTGGTAATTCACCCCTCCACTTT	CASSFLGGGNSPLHF
TRBD2	TRBV7-9	.	TRBJ2-7	TGTGCCAGCAGCTTAGGGGGACTAGCCGGCGACGAGCAGTACTTC	CASSLGGLAGDEQYF
.	TRBV5-5	few	TRBJ1-1	TGTGCCAGCAGCTTGCGACTGGAGGACACTGAAGCTTTCTTT	CASSLRLEDTEAFF